One T cell receptor beta chain is described in this entry. The data were taken from a study of response to subunit inactivated influenza vaccine. MiXCR, applied by TCRdb to the RT-PCR reads, yields one record per CDR3 protein. Of about 540,000 distinct CDR3 sequences in the sample, 20% to 25% were seen once. This sample also appeared in a second study, on T cells expressing NK-cell markers. That report notes: It was by 5'RACE template switching with UMIs that TCR beta cDNA was made. In a group of about 6 donors, dominant NKG2C+ clonotypes represented about 1.0-7.5% of CD8+ T cells. One observes that, in a handful of donors, these clonotypes were also the leading ones within the CD3+CD56-NKG2C+ fraction.

This receptor was taken from a man between 50 and 59 years old who received an inactivated influenza vaccine. The specimen comprised CD4+ T cells sorted from PBMCs, sampled roughly 12 days after vaccination.

CDR3: CASSKGRLAGTETQYF. The CDR3 bases are TGTGCCAGCAGCAAGGGGAGACTAGCGGGCACGGAGACCCAGTACTTC. V gene TRBV7-6 combines with J gene TRBJ2-5; 10 bases are shared with TRBD2. The CDR3 has 16 residues. From germline, CDR1 is SGHVS and CDR2 FNYEAQ. V gave up 5 bases and J gave up 5 bases; unmatched junction bases: 11. The full variable domain, completed using reference TRBV7-6 and TRBJ2-5, is GAGVSQSPRYKVTKRGQDVALRCDPISGHVSLYWYRQALGQGPEFLTYFNYEAQQDKSGLPNDRFSAERPEGSISTLTIQRTEQRDSAMYRCASSKGRLAGTETQYFGPGTRLLVL.